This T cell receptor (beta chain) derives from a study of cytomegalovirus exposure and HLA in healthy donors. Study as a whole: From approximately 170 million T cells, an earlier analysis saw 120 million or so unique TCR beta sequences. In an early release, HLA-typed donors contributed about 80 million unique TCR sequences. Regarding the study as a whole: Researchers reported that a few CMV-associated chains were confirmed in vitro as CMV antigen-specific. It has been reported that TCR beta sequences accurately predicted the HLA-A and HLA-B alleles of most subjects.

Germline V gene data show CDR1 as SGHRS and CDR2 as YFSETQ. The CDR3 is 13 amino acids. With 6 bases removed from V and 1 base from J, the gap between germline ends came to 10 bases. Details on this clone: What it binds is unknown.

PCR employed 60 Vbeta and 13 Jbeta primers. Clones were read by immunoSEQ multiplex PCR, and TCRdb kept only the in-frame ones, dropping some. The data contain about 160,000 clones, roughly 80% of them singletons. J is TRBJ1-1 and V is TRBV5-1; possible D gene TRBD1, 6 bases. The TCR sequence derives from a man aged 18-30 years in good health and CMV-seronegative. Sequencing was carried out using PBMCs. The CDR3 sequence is CASTGQKNTEAFF. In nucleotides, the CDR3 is TGCGCCAGCACCGGACAGAAGAACACTGAAGCTTTCTTT.